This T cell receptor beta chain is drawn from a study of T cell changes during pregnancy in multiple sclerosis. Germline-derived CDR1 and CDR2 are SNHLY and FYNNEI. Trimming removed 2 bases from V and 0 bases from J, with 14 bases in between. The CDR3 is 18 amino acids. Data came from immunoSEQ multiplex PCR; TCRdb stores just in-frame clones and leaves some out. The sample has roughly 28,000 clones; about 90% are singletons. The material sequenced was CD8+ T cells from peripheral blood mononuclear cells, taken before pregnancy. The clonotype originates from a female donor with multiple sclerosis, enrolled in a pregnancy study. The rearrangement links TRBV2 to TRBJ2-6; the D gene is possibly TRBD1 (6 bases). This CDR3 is CASSESGQGPSGANVLTF. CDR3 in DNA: TGTGCCAGCAGTGAATCGGGCCAGGGGCCCTCTGGGGCCAACGTCCTGACTTTC.